This TCR beta chain was recovered during a study of control samples from healthy donors and cancer patients. The CDR3 sequence is 14 residues long. Germline assignment: CDR1 SNHLY and CDR2 FYNNEI. The V and J ends lost 7 bases and 4 bases, in that order; junction bases with no gene match: 3. Generated by immunoSEQ multiplex PCR, the TCRdb table keeps only in-frame clones and is missing some. The table lists 230,000 or so clones, 85% to 95% of them singletons. The sequencing input was blood. The TCR comes from a man aged 50 or older in good health. The chain employs TRBV2 and TRBJ2-3, with 12 nucleotides matching TRBD2. DNA for the CDR3: TGTGCCAGCACTGCTAGCGGGGGGGCAGATACGCAGTATTTT. Protein sequence: CASTASGGADTQYF.